The rows below give T cell receptor beta chains drawn from one sample of a study of memory CD4+ T cells and cytomegalovirus serostatus. Profiled with immunoSEQ multiplex PCR; TCRdb holds only in-frame clones, not every one. The table has 50,000 or so clones, 83% seen once. The sequencing sample was made of memory CD4+ T cells from blood. These receptors originate from an adult in good health and CMV-seropositive. Both conserved end residues are part of each CDR3. D genes are given only for firm matches. Clone size, where shown, is once, few, many, or a class for clones that have expanded.

d_gene	len	j_gene	v_gene	abundance	CDR3nt	CDR3aa
-	14	TRBJ1-5	TRBV5-6	-	TGTGCCAGCAGCTTGAACAGGGTACGTCAGCCCCAGCATTTT	CASSLNRVRQPQHF
-	17	TRBJ2-2	TRBV5-6	-	TGTGCCAGCAGCAGAAAGCAGGGGGGGCTCGTCACCGGGGAGCTGTTTTTT	CASSRKQGGLVTGELFF
TRBD1	13	TRBJ2-7	TRBV6-6	-	TGTGCCAGCAGCAGGGACAGGTTCTACGAGCAGTACTTC	CASSRDRFYEQYF
TRBD2	17	TRBJ2-1	TRBV11-2	once	TGTGCCAGCAGACCCCTACTTGGTAGCGGGGGGGCTAATGAGCAGTTCTTC	CASRPLLGSGGANEQFF
-	14	TRBJ1-4	TRBV7-9	-	TGTGCCAGCAGCTTAGGGACAACTAATGAAAAACTGTTTTTT	CASSLGTTNEKLFF
-	15	TRBJ2-5	TRBV6-6	-	TGTGCCAGCAGTTATGGGACCCACGTAGAAGAGACCCAGTACTTC	CASSYGTHVEETQYF
-	16	TRBJ1-2	TRBV6-5	-	TGTGCCAGCAGTTCTACGGAATACACCTCCGTTTTGGTTTACACCTTC	CASSSTEYTSVLVYTF
-	14	TRBJ1-1	TRBV5-1	-	TGCGCCAGCAGCCGGGAGGGGGTAGTCACTGAAGCTTTCTTT	CASSREGVVTEAFF
TRBD2	13	TRBJ2-7	TRBV11-3	-	TGTGCCAGCAGCGCTGGACTAGCACTGGAGCAGTACTTC	CASSAGLALEQYF
-	13	TRBJ1-2	TRBV6-5	-	TGTGCCAGCAGTACCCGGGGGGTAGTTGGCTACACCTTC	CASSTRGVVGYTF
TRBD2	15	TRBJ2-7	TRBV11-2	-	TGTGCCAGCAGCCGGGGAGCGGGGCCTACCTACGAGCAGTACTTC	CASSRGAGPTYEQYF
TRBD2	20	TRBJ2-3	TRBV4-1	-	TGCGCCAGCAGCCACCCCGGACTAGCGGGAGGGCGGGAGGACACAGATACGCAGTATTTT	CASSHPGLAGGREDTDTQYF
-	19	TRBJ1-4	TRBV7-4	few	TGTGCCAGCAGCTCTCAGGGAGTTAGATTCGGGGCAACTAATGAAAAACTGTTTTTT	CASSSQGVRFGATNEKLFF
-	16	TRBJ1-1	TRBV11-2	-	TGTGCCAGCAGCCAAGCAAGTGGCAGGTTGAACACTGAAGCTTTCTTT	CASSQASGRLNTEAFF
TRBD1	17	TRBJ1-5	TRBV27	-	TGTGCCAGCAGTTCGCTCGACAGGGGCTATAGCAATCAGCCCCAGCATTTT	CASSSLDRGYSNQPQHF
-	15	TRBJ1-4	TRBV30	-	TGTGCCTGGAGTCCCCGCGGCATGGGTAATGAAAAACTGTTTTTT	CAWSPRGMGNEKLFF
-	13	TRBJ1-1	TRBV6-1	-	TGTGCCAGCAACACCCAGGAAGGAACTGAAGCTTTCTTT	CASNTQEGTEAFF
-	22	TRBJ1-3	TRBV13	-	TGTGCCAGCAGCTTACTAAGGGACTGGACTAACCTTCTCTCAACCTCTGGAAACACCATATATTTT	CASSLLRDWTNLLSTSGNTIYF
TRBD1	15	TRBJ2-4	TRBV28	-	TGTGCCAGCAGTTTGGCGGCAGGGGGTCAAAACATTCAGTACTTC	CASSLAAGGQNIQYF
-	12	TRBJ1-1	TRBV29-1	few	TGCAGCGTTGCAGAAGGATGGGCTGAAGCTTTCTTT	CSVAEGWAEAFF
-	15	TRBJ1-2	TRBV7-9	few	TGTGCCAGCAGCTTAGACCGTCAAGGAACCGGAGGCTACACCTTC	CASSLDRQGTGGYTF
-	15	TRBJ1-1	TRBV29-1	-	TGCAGCGTTGAAGATCGGGGCACCCTGAACACTGAAGCTTTCTTT	CSVEDRGTLNTEAFF
-	18	TRBJ2-1	TRBV27	-	TGTGCCAGCAGTTTATGGCAGGGGCGAGGAGGCTCCTACAATGAGCAGTTCTTC	CASSLWQGRGGSYNEQFF
TRBD1	15	TRBJ1-1	TRBV28	-	TGTGCCAGCAGTGCTCCGGGACAGGGGTCGCCTGAAGCTTTCTTT	CASSAPGQGSPEAFF
TRBD1	16	TRBJ1-4	TRBV7-2	-	TGTGCCAGCAGCGAGACCACAGGGGGAGTTAATGAAAAACTGTTTTTT	CASSETTGGVNEKLFF
TRBD2	16	TRBJ2-7	TRBV7-2	-	TGTGCCAGCAGCTTAGGCCGGAGCGGGGGAGGCTACGAGCAGTACTTC	CASSLGRSGGGYEQYF
-	14	TRBJ2-7	TRBV6-6	-	TGTGCCAGCAGTTCGACGGGGGTGACCTACGAGCAGTACTTC	CASSSTGVTYEQYF
TRBD2	11	TRBJ2-7	TRBV20-1	-	TGCAGCCCGGGGGGGGGCCACGAGCAGTACTTC	CSPGGGHEQYF
-	13	TRBJ2-1	TRBV7-2	-	TGTGCCAGCAGCTTAGAGGCCCGGGAAAGGAAGTTCTTC	CASSLEARERKFF
-	14	TRBJ2-7	TRBV28	-	TGTGCCAGCACCCCCGGACATCCCTCCTACGAGCAGTACTTC	CASTPGHPSYEQYF
TRBD2	15	TRBJ2-1	TRBV28	-	TGTGCCAGCAGTTTATTGGGGGAGGGATACAATGAGCAGTTCTTC	CASSLLGEGYNEQFF
TRBD2	17	TRBJ2-1	TRBV7-2	-	TGTGCCAGCAGCATCACTAGCGGGGCTTCATTGTACAATGAGCAGTTCTTC	CASSITSGASLYNEQFF
-	14	TRBJ1-4	TRBV13	-	TGTGCCACCCGTCGCGGCGGGCGGGATGAAAAACTGTTTTTT	CATRRGGRDEKLFF
-	12	TRBJ1-4	TRBV5-1	-	TGCGCCAGCAGGTACGAGACGGAAAAACTGTTTTTT	CASRYETEKLFF
TRBD1	15	TRBJ2-1	TRBV2	once	TGTGCCAGCAGTTTTAGGACAGGGTCATACAATGAGCAGTTCTTC	CASSFRTGSYNEQFF
-	16	TRBJ2-1	TRBV11-2	-	TGTGCCAGCAGCTTAGGGTTGGGGACTGCCTACAATGAGCAGTTCTTC	CASSLGLGTAYNEQFF
TRBD1	18	TRBJ1-4	TRBV4-3	-	TGCGCCAGCAGCCAAGGCTGGACAGGGTTTGAACTAGATGAAAAACTGTTTTTT	CASSQGWTGFELDEKLFF
TRBD2	12	TRBJ2-5	TRBV29-1	-	TGCAGCGTTGGGACTAGCGGGAAGACCCAGTACTTC	CSVGTSGKTQYF
-	15	TRBJ1-1	TRBV28	-	TGTGCCCGCGGGGGCGGGGGGGGACGCGGCACTGAAGCTTTCTTT	CARGGGGGRGTEAFF
-	15	TRBJ2-1	TRBV19	-	TGTGCCAGTAGTAGTCAGGACCTTCCTTTCAATGAGCAGTTCTTC	CASSSQDLPFNEQFF
TRBD1	16	TRBJ1-2	TRBV15	-	TGTGCCACCAGCAGAGAGAGAGGGGGCGCGGGCTATGGCTACACCTTC	CATSRERGGAGYGYTF
TRBD1	14	TRBJ1-1	TRBV2	-	TGTGCCAGCAGTGCGACAGGGACGAACACTGAAGCTTTCTTT	CASSATGTNTEAFF
TRBD1	12	TRBJ1-1	TRBV6-1	-	TGTGCCAGCAGTGGACAGGGGTTAGGAGCTTTCTTT	CASSGQGLGAFF
-	11	TRBJ2-7	TRBV11-2	-	TGTGCCAGCAGCTTACTCTACGAGCAGTACTTC	CASSLLYEQYF
-	12	TRBJ1-1	TRBV6-5	-	TGTGCCTCTCGGCGGGTGAACACTGAAGCTTTCTTT	CASRRVNTEAFF
-	14	TRBJ1-2	TRBV2	-	TGTGCCAGCAGTGAGTCGACAGTTAACTATGGCTACACCTTC	CASSESTVNYGYTF
-	15	TRBJ2-1	TRBV7-2	-	TGTGCCAGCAGCTTAGGAAGAGGCAAGGGGGTTGAGCAGTTCTTC	CASSLGRGKGVEQFF
-	11	TRBJ1-2	TRBV29-1	-	TGCAGCGCGGGGAGATTTAGTGGCTACACCTTC	CSAGRFSGYTF
TRBD1	16	TRBJ1-2	TRBV6-5	-	TGTGCCAGCAGTTCTGACCAGGGGGCTCGGGGCTATGGCTACACCTTC	CASSSDQGARGYGYTF
-	15	TRBJ2-7	TRBV2	once	TGTGCCAGCAGTGAAGGGCCCCCCATGGGCTACGAGCAGTACTTC	CASSEGPPMGYEQYF
-	11	TRBJ2-7	TRBV28	-	TGTGCCAGCAGTTTTATGTACGAGCAGTACTTC	CASSFMYEQYF
TRBD2	14	TRBJ2-1	TRBV10-3	-	TGTGCCATCTCCTTGGGACTAGCGTCAAATGAGCAGTTCTTC	CAISLGLASNEQFF
-	15	TRBJ1-3	TRBV27	-	TGTGCCAGCAGTTTAGGGGTGTTCTCTGGAAACACCATATATTTT	CASSLGVFSGNTIYF
-	11	TRBJ2-1	TRBV30	-	TGTGCCTGGAGACTGCGGAATGAGCAGTTCTTC	CAWRLRNEQFF